This T cell receptor beta chain was sequenced for a study of blood T cell repertoires in COVID-19. The CDR3 has 16 amino acids. The ends lost 3 bases at V and 3 bases at J; junction bases unmatched: 6. CDR1 and CDR2 (germline): KGHSH, LQKENI. TCRdb keeps only in-frame clones here, not all; method: immunoSEQ multiplex PCR. This table has around 180,000 clones, approximately 79% appearing once. The TCR was taken from a woman older than 75 with acute or convalescent COVID-19. The sample was peripheral blood. The J gene is TRBJ2-3, the V gene TRBV18; 10 bases line up with TRBD1. CDR3 sequence reads: CASSPGTGAATDTQYF. CDR3 in DNA: TGTGCCAGCTCACCCGGGACAGGGGCAGCTACAGATACGCAGTATTTT.